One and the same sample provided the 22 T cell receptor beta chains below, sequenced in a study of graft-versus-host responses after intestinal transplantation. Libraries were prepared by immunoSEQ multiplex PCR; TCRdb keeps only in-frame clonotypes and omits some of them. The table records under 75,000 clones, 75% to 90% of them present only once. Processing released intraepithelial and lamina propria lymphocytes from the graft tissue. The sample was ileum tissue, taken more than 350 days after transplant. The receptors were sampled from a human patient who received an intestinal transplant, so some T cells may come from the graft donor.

The DNA for the CDR3 is TGTGCCAGCAGCTTGGCTGGGGGAGGGGGAGCTTTCTTT. Protein: CASSLAGGGGAFF. V usage is TRBV5-4 and J usage is TRBJ1-1; possible D gene TRBD1, 6 bases. The germline gives CDR1 SGHNT, CDR2 YYREEE (reference sequence). This CDR3 is built from 13 residues. Trimming left V 0 bases short and J 10 bases short, with 13 bases between.

This CDR3 is CASSQEWDQGFTEAFF. The DNA for the CDR3 is TGTGCCAGCAGCCAAGAATGGGACCAAGGGTTCACTGAAGCTTTCTTT. This sequence joins TRBV4-2 and TRBJ1-1; D might be TRBD1 (5 bases). CDR3 length: 16 residues. Trimming cost V 0 bases and J 4 bases, with 15 bases left between them. CDR1 LGHNA and CDR2 YNFKEQ come from the germline V gene.

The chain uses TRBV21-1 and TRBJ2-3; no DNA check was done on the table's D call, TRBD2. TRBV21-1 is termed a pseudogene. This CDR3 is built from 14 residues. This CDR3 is CASSKTSLTDTQYF. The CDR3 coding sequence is TGTGCCAGCAGCAAGACTAGCCTAACAGATACGCAGTATTTT.

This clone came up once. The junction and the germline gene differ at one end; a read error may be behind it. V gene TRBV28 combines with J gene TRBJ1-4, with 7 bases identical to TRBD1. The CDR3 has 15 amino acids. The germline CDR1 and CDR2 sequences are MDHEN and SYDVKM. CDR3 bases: TGTGCCGGCAGTCATGGACAGGCAACTAATGAAAAACTGTTTTTT. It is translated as CAGSHGQATNEKLFF.

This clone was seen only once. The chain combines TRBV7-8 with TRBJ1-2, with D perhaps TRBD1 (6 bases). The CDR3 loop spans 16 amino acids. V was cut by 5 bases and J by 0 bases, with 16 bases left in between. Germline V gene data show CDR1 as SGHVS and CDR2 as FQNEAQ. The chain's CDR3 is CASSPPGQFANYGYTF. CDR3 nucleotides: TGTGCCAGCAGCCCCCCCGGACAGTTCGCTAACTATGGCTACACCTTC.

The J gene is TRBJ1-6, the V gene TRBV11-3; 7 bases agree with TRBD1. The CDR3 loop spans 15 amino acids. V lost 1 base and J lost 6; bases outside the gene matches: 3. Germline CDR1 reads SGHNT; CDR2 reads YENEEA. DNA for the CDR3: TGTGCCAGCAGCTTAGGAGACAGGGCTAATTCACCCCTCCACTTT. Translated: CASSLGDRANSPLHF.

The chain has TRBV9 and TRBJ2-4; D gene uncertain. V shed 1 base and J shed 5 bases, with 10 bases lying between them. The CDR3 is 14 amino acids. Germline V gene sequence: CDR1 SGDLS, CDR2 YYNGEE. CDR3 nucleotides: TGTGCCAGCAGCGTAATGGGCTCACAAAACATTCAGTACTTC. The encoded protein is CASSVMGSQNIQYF.

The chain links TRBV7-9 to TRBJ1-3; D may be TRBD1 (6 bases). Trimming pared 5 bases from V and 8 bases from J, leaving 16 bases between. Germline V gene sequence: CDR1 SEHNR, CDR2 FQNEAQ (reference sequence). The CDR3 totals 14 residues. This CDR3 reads CASSQGPLGDTIYF. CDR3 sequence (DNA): TGTGCCAGCAGCCAGGGGCCTCTGGGGGACACCATATATTTT.

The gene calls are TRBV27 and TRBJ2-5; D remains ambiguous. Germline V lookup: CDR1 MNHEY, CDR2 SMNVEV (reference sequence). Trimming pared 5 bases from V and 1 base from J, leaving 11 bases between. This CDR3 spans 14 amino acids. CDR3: CASSPRHLQETQYF. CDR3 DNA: TGTGCCAGCAGTCCTCGACACCTCCAAGAGACCCAGTACTTC.

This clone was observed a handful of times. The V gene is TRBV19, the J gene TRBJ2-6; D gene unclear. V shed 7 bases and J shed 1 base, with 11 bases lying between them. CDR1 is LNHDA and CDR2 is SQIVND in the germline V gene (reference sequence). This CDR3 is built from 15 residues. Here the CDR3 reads CASTPIPSGANVLTF. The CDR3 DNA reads TGTGCCAGTACCCCGATCCCGTCTGGGGCCAACGTCCTGACTTTC. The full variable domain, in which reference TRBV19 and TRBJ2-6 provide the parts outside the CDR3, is DGGITQSPKYLFRKEGQNVTLSCEQNLNHDAMYWYRQDPGQGLRLIYYSQIVNDFQKGDIAEGYSVSREKKESFPLTVTSAQKNPTAFYLCASTPIPSGANVLTFGAGSRLTVL.

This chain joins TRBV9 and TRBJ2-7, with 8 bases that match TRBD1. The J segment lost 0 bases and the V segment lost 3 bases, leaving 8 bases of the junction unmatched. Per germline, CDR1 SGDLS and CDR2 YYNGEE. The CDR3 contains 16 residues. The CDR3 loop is CASSGGTGTSSYEQYF. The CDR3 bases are TGTGCCAGCAGCGGAGGGACAGGCACGTCCTCCTACGAGCAGTACTTC.

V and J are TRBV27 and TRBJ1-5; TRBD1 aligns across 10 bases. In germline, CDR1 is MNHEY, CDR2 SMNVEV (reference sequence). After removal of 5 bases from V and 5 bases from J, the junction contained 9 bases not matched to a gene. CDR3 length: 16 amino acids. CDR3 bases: TGTGCCAGCAGTCCCACAGACAGGGGGCGATATCAGCCCCAGCATTTT. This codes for CASSPTDRGRYQPQHF.

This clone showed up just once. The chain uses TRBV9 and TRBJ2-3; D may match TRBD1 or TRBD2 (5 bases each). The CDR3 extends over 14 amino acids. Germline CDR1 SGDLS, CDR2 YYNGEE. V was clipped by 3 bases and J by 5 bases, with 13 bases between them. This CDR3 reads CASSAWGTQDTQYF. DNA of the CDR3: TGTGCCAGCAGCGCATGGGGGACGCAAGATACGCAGTATTTT.

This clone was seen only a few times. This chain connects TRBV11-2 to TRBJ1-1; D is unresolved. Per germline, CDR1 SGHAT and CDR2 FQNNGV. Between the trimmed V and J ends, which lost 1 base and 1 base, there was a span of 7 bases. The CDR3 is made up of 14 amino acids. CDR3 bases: TGTGCCAGCAGCTTAGGAGGGAAGAACACTGAAGCTTTCTTT. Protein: CASSLGGKNTEAFF.

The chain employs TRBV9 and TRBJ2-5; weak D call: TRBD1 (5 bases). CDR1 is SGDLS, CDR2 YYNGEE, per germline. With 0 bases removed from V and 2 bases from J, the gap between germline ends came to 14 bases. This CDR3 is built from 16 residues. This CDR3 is CASSVEGAGRQETQYF. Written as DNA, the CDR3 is TGTGCCAGCAGCGTAGAAGGGGCCGGTAGGCAAGAGACCCAGTACTTC.

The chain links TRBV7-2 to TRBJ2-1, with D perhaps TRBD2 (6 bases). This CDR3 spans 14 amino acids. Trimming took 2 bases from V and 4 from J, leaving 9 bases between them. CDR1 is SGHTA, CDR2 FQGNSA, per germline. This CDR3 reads CASSLKGLYNEQFF. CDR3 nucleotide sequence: TGTGCCAGCAGCTTAAAGGGACTTTACAATGAGCAGTTCTTC.

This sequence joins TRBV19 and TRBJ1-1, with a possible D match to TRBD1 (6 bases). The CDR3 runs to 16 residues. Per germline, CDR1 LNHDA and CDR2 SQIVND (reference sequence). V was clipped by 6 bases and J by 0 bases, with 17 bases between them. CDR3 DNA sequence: TGTGCCAGTAGATATGCGGGACACCGAATGAACACTGAAGCTTTCTTT. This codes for CASRYAGHRMNTEAFF.

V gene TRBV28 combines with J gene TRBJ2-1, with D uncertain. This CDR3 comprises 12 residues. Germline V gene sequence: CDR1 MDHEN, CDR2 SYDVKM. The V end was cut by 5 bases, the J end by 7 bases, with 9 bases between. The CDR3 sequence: CASSPTRNEQFF. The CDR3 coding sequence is TGTGCCAGCAGTCCAACACGGAATGAGCAGTTCTTC.

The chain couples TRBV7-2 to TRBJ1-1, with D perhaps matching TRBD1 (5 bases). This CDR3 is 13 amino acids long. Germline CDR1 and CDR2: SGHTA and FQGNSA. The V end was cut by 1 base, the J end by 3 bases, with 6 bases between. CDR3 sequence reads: CASSLDRYTEAFF. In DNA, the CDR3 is TGTGCCAGCAGCTTAGACAGGTACACTGAAGCTTTCTTT.

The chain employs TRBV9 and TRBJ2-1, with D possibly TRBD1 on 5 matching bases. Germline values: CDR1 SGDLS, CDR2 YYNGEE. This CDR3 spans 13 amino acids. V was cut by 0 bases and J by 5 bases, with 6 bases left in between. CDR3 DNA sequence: TGTGCCAGCAGCGTAGTACAGGACAATGAGCAGTTCTTC. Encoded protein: CASSVVQDNEQFF. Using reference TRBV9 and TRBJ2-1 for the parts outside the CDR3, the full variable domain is DSGVTQTPKHLITATGQRVTLRCSPRSGDLSVYWYQQSLDQGLQFLIQYYNGEERAKGNILERFSAQQFPDLHSELNLSSLELGDSALYFCASSVVQDNEQFFGPGTRLTVL.

The CDR3 DNA reads TGCGCCAGCAGCCAAGATACGTCCCCCCGGGCTTCCTACGAGCAGTACTTC. Its protein product is CASSQDTSPRASYEQYF. The chain uses TRBV4-1 and TRBJ2-5; no firm D call. Gene TRBJ2-7 matches the end of the DNA better, so the J call may be wrong. This CDR3 comprises 17 residues. Germline V gene lookup returns CDR1 MGHRA and CDR2 YSYEKL.

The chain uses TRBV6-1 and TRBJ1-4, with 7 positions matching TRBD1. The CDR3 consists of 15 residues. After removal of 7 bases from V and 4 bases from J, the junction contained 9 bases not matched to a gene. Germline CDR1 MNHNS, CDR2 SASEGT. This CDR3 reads CASTLSGQFNEKLFF. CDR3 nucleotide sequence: TGTGCCAGCACCCTGTCGGGACAGTTTAATGAAAAACTGTTTTTT.